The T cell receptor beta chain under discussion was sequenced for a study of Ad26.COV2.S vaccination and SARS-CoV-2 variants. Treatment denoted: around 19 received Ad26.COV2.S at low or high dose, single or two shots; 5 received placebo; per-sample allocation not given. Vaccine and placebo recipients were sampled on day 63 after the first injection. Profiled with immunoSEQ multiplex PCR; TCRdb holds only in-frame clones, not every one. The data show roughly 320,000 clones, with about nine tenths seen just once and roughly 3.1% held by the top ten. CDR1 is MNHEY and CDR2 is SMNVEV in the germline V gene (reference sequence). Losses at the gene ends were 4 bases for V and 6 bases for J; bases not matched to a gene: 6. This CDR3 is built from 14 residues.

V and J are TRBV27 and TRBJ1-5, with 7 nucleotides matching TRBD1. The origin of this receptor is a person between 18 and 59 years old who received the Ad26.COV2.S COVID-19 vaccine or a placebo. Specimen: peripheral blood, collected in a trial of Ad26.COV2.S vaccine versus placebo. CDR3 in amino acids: CASSSLQGTQPQHF. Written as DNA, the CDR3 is TGTGCCAGCAGTTCCCTACAGGGGACTCAGCCCCAGCATTTT.